Listed below are T cell receptor beta chains from one sample, sequenced in a study of PD-L1 blockade in urothelial cancer. Method: immunoSEQ multiplex PCR; TCRdb's copy keeps in-frame clones and lacks some. The sample contains 50,000 to 65,000 clones, 81% of which appear only once. The sample in question was PBMCs, obtained around atezolizumab (anti-PD-L1) treatment. The receptors stem from a man in his 70s with urothelial cancer. The conserved cysteine and the conserved F or W are not part of the CDR3 here. D genes are given only for firm matches. Only part of the rows carry a size: once, few, many, or a class if the clone is expanded.

>TRBD1|few|TRBJ2-1|TRBV4-1
ASRPDTGVLGDEQF
>TRBD1|.|TRBJ2-4|TRBV9
ASSPQGTGVDIQY
>.|.|TRBJ1-5|TRBV18
ASSSYVQDNQPQH
>.|.|TRBJ1-5|TRBV14
ASSQALGQPQH
>TRBD1|few|TRBJ2-2|TRBV5-1
ASSWTSQGADGELF
>.|few|TRBJ2-7|TRBV10-3
AISELNYEQY
>.|.|TRBJ2-2|TRBV5-1
ASSLDITGELF
>TRBD2|.|TRBJ2-5|TRBV5-4
ASSSAVSGRAWETQY
>TRBD1|.|TRBJ2-1|TRBV5-1
ASRPGQIYNEQF
>.|.|TRBJ2-1|TRBV7-6
ASSLVAVSYNEQF
>TRBD1|once|TRBJ2-5|TRBV28
ASSWTGSVETQY
>.|.|TRBJ1-1|TRBV6-5
ASSRNTEAF
>.|.|TRBJ1-1|TRBV2
ASSDRWSNTEAF
>TRBD2|.|TRBJ2-1|TRBV14
ASSQAGTSDNEQF
>.|once|TRBJ2-3|TRBV29-1
SAERAGTQY
>.|.|TRBJ2-2|TRBV28
ASSRPPGKMYGELF
>TRBD1|.|TRBJ2-5|TRBV5-1
ASSLLDREETQY
>TRBD1|.|TRBJ2-5|TRBV2
ASKDRAQETQY
>.|.|TRBJ2-7|TRBV2
ASSERREQY
>TRBD1|.|TRBJ1-1|TRBV7-9
ASSMTGAEAF
>.|.|TRBJ2-1|TRBV27
ASRTGYNEQF
>.|.|TRBJ2-3|TRBV10-1
ASSESTIDTQY
>TRBD1|.|TRBJ1-2|TRBV2
ASSEEGQGAGYT
>TRBD2|.|TRBJ2-7|TRBV9
ASSAGTSGVYEQY
>.|.|TRBJ2-3|TRBV28
ASSLGQANWTSTDTQY
>.|.|TRBJ2-3|TRBV28
ASSPRLVVGTDTQY